This TCR beta chain derives from a study of blood T cell repertoires in COVID-19. Overall study context: Samples taken during acute and convalescent COVID-19 were collected in the United States, Italy and Spain. PBMCs, B-cell-depleted T cells, or T cells were the source of the cDNA or gDNA that made up the material.

Per the authors' pipeline: Amplification of reference gene primers was used by the study to estimate nucleated cell counts. Method: immunoSEQ multiplex PCR; TCRdb's copy keeps in-frame clones and lacks some. V, J and clone size were drawn from that table, and D and trimming were deduced from the DNA. The sample lists under 500,000 clones, more than 85% occurring once. The CDR3 has 15 residues. Germline-derived CDR1 and CDR2 are SNHLY and FYNNEI. The V and J ends lost 8 bases and 6 bases, in that order; junction bases with no gene match: 16. What was sequenced was peripheral blood. This chain connects TRBV2 to TRBJ2-7; 7 bases map to TRBD2. The sequence was collected from a woman aged 30 to 39 with acute or convalescent COVID-19. CDR3 protein: CASPRGRGGSAEQYF. The DNA of the CDR3 is TGTGCCAGCCCGCGAGGGCGCGGGGGATCTGCCGAGCAGTACTTC.